This T cell receptor (beta chain) was captured by sequencing in a study of Graves' ophthalmopathy and Graves' hyperthyroidism. The CDR3 loop spans 15 amino acids. The germline V gene has CDR1 DFQATT and CDR2 SNEGSKA (reference sequence). V lost 0 bases and J 5 bases, leaving 17 bases between the germline ends. Clinical symptoms and serum thyroxine were used for diagnosis; TRAb, thyroid ultrasound and orbital computed tomography were also relied on. RNA transcripts were the source from which TCR beta CDR3 regions were amplified. The first-round RT-PCR employed HTBI primers together with the Qiagen OneStep RT-PCR kit. A multiplex PCR was then performed as the second round. TCRdb re-derived calls from the multiplex PCR reads in MiXCR, one entry per CDR3 protein. Of around 1.1 million distinct CDR3 sequences listed, roughly two fifths are singletons.

Sequences were obtained from peripheral blood or thyroid tissue (not recorded which). This chain joins TRBV20-1 and TRBJ2-7, with D perhaps TRBD1 (6 bases). The receptor comes from an adult man with Graves' hyperthyroidism. The CDR3 loop is CSAREWAGEIDEQYF. CDR3 coding DNA: TGCAGTGCTAGAGAGTGGGCAGGGGAAATCGACGAGCAGTACTTC.